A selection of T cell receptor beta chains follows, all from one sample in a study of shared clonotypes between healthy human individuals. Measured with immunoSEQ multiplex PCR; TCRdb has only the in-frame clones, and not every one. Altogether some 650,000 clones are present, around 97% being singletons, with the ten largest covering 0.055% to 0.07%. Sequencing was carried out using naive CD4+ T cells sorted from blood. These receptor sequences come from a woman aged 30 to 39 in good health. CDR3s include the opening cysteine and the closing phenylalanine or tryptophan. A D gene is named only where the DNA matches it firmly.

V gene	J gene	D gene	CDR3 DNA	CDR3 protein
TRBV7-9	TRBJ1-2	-	TGTGCCAGCAGCTTAGGTTCCCCGGACATCTATGGCTACACCTTC	CASSLGSPDIYGYTF
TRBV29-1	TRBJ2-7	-	TGCAGCGTTGTTACTGGGCCATCCTACGAGCAGTACTTC	CSVVTGPSYEQYF
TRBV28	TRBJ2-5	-	TGTGCCAGCACCCTCGGGCGGACTTCTCAAGAGACCCAGTACTTC	CASTLGRTSQETQYF
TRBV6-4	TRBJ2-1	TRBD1	TGTGCCAGCAGTGCCACCCGACAGGGGAATGAGCAGTTCTTC	CASSATRQGNEQFF
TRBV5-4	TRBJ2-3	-	TGTGCCAGCAGCCCCCGGGTGGGGGGCGCAGATACGCAGTATTTT	CASSPRVGGADTQYF
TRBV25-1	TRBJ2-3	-	TGTGCCAGCAGTGACGTCACAGATACGCAGTATTTT	CASSDVTDTQYF
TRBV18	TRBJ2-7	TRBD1	TGTGCCAGCTCATCGGGACAGGGGAGTTACGAGCAGTACTTC	CASSSGQGSYEQYF
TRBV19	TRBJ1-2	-	TGTGCCAGTAGTATTCTCTATGGCTACACCTTC	CASSILYGYTF
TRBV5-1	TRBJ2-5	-	TGCGCCAGCAGCTTGTACAGGGTCGGGGAGACCCAGTACTTC	CASSLYRVGETQYF
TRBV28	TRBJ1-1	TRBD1	TGTGCCAGCAGTTTAGTGACAGGGCGAGAAGCTTTCTTT	CASSLVTGREAFF
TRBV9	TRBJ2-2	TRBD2	TGTGCCAGCAGCTCAGTGGGGACTAGGAACACCGGGGAGCTGTTTTTT	CASSSVGTRNTGELFF
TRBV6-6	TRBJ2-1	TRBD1	TGTGCCAGCAGTTACTCGGGACAGGATTCCTCACAGTTCTTC	CASSYSGQDSSQFF
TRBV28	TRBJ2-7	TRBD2	TGTGCCAGCTCATCAAGCGGGAGCCTGTCCTACGAGCAGTACTTC	CASSSSGSLSYEQYF
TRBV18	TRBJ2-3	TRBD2	TGTGCCAGCTCGCCGGGACTAGCGGGAGGGAGCACAGATACGCAGTATTTT	CASSPGLAGGSTDTQYF
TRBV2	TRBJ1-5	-	TGTGCCAGCTCAGGGTCGGGTCAGCCCCAGCATTTT	CASSGSGQPQHF
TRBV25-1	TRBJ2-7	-	TGTGCCAGCAGTGAAGCTAACTCCTACGAGCAGTACTTC	CASSEANSYEQYF
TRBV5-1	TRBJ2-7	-	TGCGCCAGCAGCTTGGATGGGTTCTACGAGCAGTACTTC	CASSLDGFYEQYF
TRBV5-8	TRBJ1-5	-	TGTGCCAGCAGCTTGGGTTCCGGCAGGATCAATCAGCCCCAGCATTTT	CASSLGSGRINQPQHF
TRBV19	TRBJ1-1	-	TGTGCCAGTAGGAAGGGGCAATATGAAGCTTTCTTT	CASRKGQYEAFF
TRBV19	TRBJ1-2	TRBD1	TGTGCCAGTACCAAGGGGACAGGGGGTTATGGCTACACCTTC	CASTKGTGGYGYTF
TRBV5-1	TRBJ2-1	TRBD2	TGCGCCAGCAGCTTGGCCAGCGGGAGAAATCAGTTCTTC	CASSLASGRNQFF
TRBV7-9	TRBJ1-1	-	TGTGCCAGCAGCTCGCCGGGAATTGAAGCTTTCTTT	CASSSPGIEAFF
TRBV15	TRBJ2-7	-	TGTGCCACCAGCAGAGATCAGGGAGCGGAGAGGTACGAGCAGTACTTC	CATSRDQGAERYEQYF
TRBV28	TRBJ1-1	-	TGTGCCAGCAGTTTGCGGTACACTGAAGCTTTCTTT	CASSLRYTEAFF